These 17 T cell receptor beta chains originate from one sample sequenced in a study of T cell responses to AZD1222 COVID-19 vaccine listed by TCRdb under 2021. The meaning of the sample's time point label: baseline before first vaccination. The method behind the library was the immunoSEQ multiplex PCR assay. In TCRdb, the immuneACCESS table is reduced to in-frame sequences with V and J assigned. These tables do not hold every clone; where another copy was compared, an unresolved V gene accounts for under half, and the others remain unexplained. For this sample there are under 200,000 clones; almost 95% appear just once. Roughly a tenth of the sample comes from the top ten. Specimen: peripheral blood, collected on day 0 of AZD1222 vaccination. All receptors come from an adult in good health.

The gene calls are TRBV27 and TRBJ2-7, with a tentative D call TRBD2 (6 bases). The CDR3 runs to 13 residues. V dropped 3 bases and J dropped 7 bases, with 13 bases sitting between them. Germline lookup yields CDR1 MNHEY and CDR2 SMNVEV (reference sequence). CDR3 DNA: TGTGCCAGCAGTTTGAGAGCCGGAGGGGAGCAGTACTTC. This gives the protein CASSLRAGGEQYF.

The chain is built from TRBV28 and TRBJ2-1; 8 nucleotides line up with TRBD1. The CDR3 contains 12 residues. Germline V gene data show CDR1 as MDHEN and CDR2 as SYDVKM. Trimming at V came to 5 bases and at J to 6 bases, leaving 0 bases not matched to a gene. The DNA of the CDR3 is TGTGCCAGCAGTGGACAGGGCAATGAGCAGTTCTTC. Translating gives CASSGQGNEQFF.

The chain joins TRBV19 to TRBJ1-2; D is possibly TRBD1 (6 bases). With 5 bases removed from V and 8 bases from J, the gap between germline ends came to 15 bases. This CDR3 has 13 amino acids. CDR1 and CDR2 from the germline V gene are LNHDA and SQIVND (reference sequence). This CDR3 is CASSSTGTGGYTF. CDR3 in DNA: TGTGCCAGTAGTTCCACAGGGACGGGCGGCTACACCTTC. The full variable domain, rest sourced from reference TRBV19 and TRBJ1-2, is DGGITQSPKYLFRKEGQNVTLSCEQNLNHDAMYWYRQDPGQGLRLIYYSQIVNDFQKGDIAEGYSVSREKKESFPLTVTSAQKNPTAFYLCASSSTGTGGYTFGSGTRLTVV.

This chain connects TRBV14 to TRBJ2-3; D may be TRBD1 (5 bases). Germline V CDR1 and CDR2: SGHDN, FVKESK. This CDR3 spans 14 amino acids. Trimming stripped 2 bases from V and 6 bases from J, with 12 bases between. The CDR3 coding sequence is TGTGCCAGCAGCCAAAACCAGGGTTCGGATACGCAGTATTTT. Translation: CASSQNQGSDTQYF.

This chain joins TRBV19 and TRBJ2-1, with 7 nucleotides matching TRBD2. The V and J ends lost 3 bases and 3 bases, in that order; junction bases with no gene match: 5. CDR3 length: 15 residues. Germline loops: CDR1 LNHDA, CDR2 SQIVND (reference sequence). CDR3 in DNA: TGTGCCAGTAGTATTGTGTCTAGCGGCTACAATGAGCAGTTCTTC. Translated, it gives CASSIVSSGYNEQFF.

Here the CDR3 DNA reads TGTGCCAGCAGCCAAGGGGAGGCAGAGTTATATGGCTACACCTTC. Its translation: CASSQGEAELYGYTF. J is TRBJ1-2 and V is TRBV4-2; D is unclear. CDR1 LGHNA and CDR2 YNFKEQ come from the germline V gene. This CDR3 region has 15 residues. V was pared by 1 base and J by 5 bases, with 14 bases between.

The V and J genes are TRBV20-1 and TRBJ1-6; maybe TRBD1 (6 bases). Trimming cost V 4 bases and J 17 bases, with 15 bases left between them. Germline lookup yields CDR1 DFQATT and CDR2 SNEGSKA (reference sequence). The CDR3 is 11 residues long. This CDR3 is CSAKPGQTFHF. For the CDR3, the DNA is TGCAGTGCTAAACCGGGACAAACCTTCCACTTT.

V is TRBV9 and J is TRBJ2-2; D is possibly TRBD1 or TRBD2 (5 bases each). Germline assignment: CDR1 SGDLS and CDR2 YYNGEE. This CDR3 is 13 amino acids long. Trimming stripped 7 bases from V and 2 bases from J, with 9 bases between. The CDR3 is CASGGTNTGELFF. For the CDR3, the DNA is TGTGCCAGCGGGGGAACCAACACCGGGGAGCTGTTTTTT.

This chain connects TRBV19 to TRBJ1-5, with D unclear. Germline CDR1 is LNHDA and CDR2 is SQIVND (reference sequence). The CDR3 totals 14 residues. The germline V and J ends were trimmed by 7 bases and 5 bases, with 15 bases remaining between them. The CDR3 DNA follows: TGTGCCAGTAAAGATGGCCCAGGACATCAGCCCCAGCATTTT. It translates to CASKDGPGHQPQHF. Together with reference TRBV19 and TRBJ1-5, the CDR3 gives the full variable domain: DGGITQSPKYLFRKEGQNVTLSCEQNLNHDAMYWYRQDPGQGLRLIYYSQIVNDFQKGDIAEGYSVSREKKESFPLTVTSAQKNPTAFYLCASKDGPGHQPQHFGDGTRLSIL.

The rearrangement links TRBV7-9 to TRBJ1-2; D call uncertain. The CDR3 is made up of 13 amino acids. The V and J ends lost 3 bases and 2 bases respectively, with 7 bases between them. The germline gives CDR1 SEHNR, CDR2 FQNEAQ (reference sequence). The CDR3 DNA sequence: TGTGCCAGCAGCTTGAGCCCCAACTATGGCTACACCTTC. Protein product: CASSLSPNYGYTF.

This chain joins TRBV3-1 (or the pseudogene TRBV3-2) and TRBJ2-3; D is possibly TRBD2 (5 bases). Trimming pared 4 bases from V and 0 bases from J, leaving 14 bases between. The CDR3 has 16 residues. From germline, CDR1 is LGHDT and CDR2 YNNKEL (reference sequence). The chain's CDR3 is CASSPMPSGSTDTQYF. Written as DNA, the CDR3 is TGTGCCAGCAGCCCGATGCCTTCGGGGAGCACAGATACGCAGTATTTT.

The chain is built from TRBV7-6 and TRBJ2-5, with D possibly being TRBD2 (6 bases). The CDR3 contains 16 residues. V was pared by 5 bases and J by 10 bases, with 26 bases between. Per germline, CDR1 SGHVS and CDR2 FNYEAQ. The CDR3 DNA follows: TGTGCCAGCAGCCCGCCCTTTGCAGGAGGGCCTGGGGACCAGTACTTC. As protein: CASSPPFAGGPGDQYF.

V gene TRBV5-4 combines with J gene TRBJ2-7, with 9 bases lining up with TRBD2. The CDR3 length is 15 residues. Germline CDR1 and CDR2: SGHNT and YYREEE (reference sequence). V lost 3 bases, J lost 2 bases, and 6 bases stayed unmatched. CDR3 sequence: CASSWEAGGPYEQYF. In nucleotides, the CDR3 is TGTGCCAGCAGCTGGGAGGCGGGAGGGCCCTACGAGCAGTACTTC.

V usage is TRBV28 and J usage is TRBJ2-5; 8 positions agree with TRBD2. The CDR3 contains 16 residues. CDR1 and CDR2 (germline): MDHEN, SYDVKM. The V segment lost 6 bases and the J segment 1 base; nucleotides outside the gene matches: 10. CDR3 loop: CASRIRAGGLQETQYF. The CDR3 bases are TGTGCCAGCAGAATCAGGGCGGGAGGCCTCCAAGAGACCCAGTACTTC.

CDR3 in amino acids: CATKRSSGNTIYF. CDR3 nucleotide sequence: TGTGCAACCAAACGAAGTTCTGGAAACACCATATATTTT. This rearrangement joins TRBV10-3 to TRBJ1-3; D gene ambiguous. This CDR3 spans 13 amino acids. Germline V gene lookup returns CDR1 ENHRY and CDR2 SYGVKD.

The V gene is TRBV3-1 (or the pseudogene TRBV3-2), the J gene TRBJ2-7; D unclear. CDR1 and CDR2 (germline): LGHDT, YNNKEL (reference sequence). The V and J ends lost 1 base and 2 bases respectively, with 3 bases between them. The CDR3 covers 12 residues. The DNA of the CDR3 is TGTGCCAGCAGCCAAGGGACCTACGAGCAGTACTTC. This encodes CASSQGTYEQYF.

This sequence joins TRBV5-4 and TRBJ2-6, with D perhaps given as TRBD1 or TRBD2 (6 bases each). This CDR3 is 16 amino acids long. From germline, CDR1 is SGHNT and CDR2 YYREEE (reference sequence). V dropped 4 bases and J dropped 3 bases, with 14 bases sitting between them. The CDR3 bases are TGTGCCAGCAGCATCGTCCGGGGGCGTGGGGCCAACGTCCTGACTTTC. It yields the protein CASSIVRGRGANVLTF.